The 32 T cell receptor beta chains below were found in one sample sequenced in a study of blood T cell repertoires in COVID-19. Here immunoSEQ multiplex PCR was the method, and the copy in TCRdb shows in-frame clones only, minus some. Here the sample spans some 150,000 clones, around four fifths being singletons. The sequencing input was peripheral blood. The source is a woman between 40 and 50 years old with active or convalescent COVID-19.

This clone was counted a few times. This specimen includes other DNA sequences encoding the same CDR3. The chain has TRBV28 and TRBJ1-1, with D uncertain. Germline V gives CDR1 MDHEN, CDR2 SYDVKM. Deletions cut 2 bases from V and 2 bases from J, with 6 bases between. There are 13 residues in the CDR3. The CDR3 DNA follows: TGTGCCAGCAGTTTAAGCGGAAACACTGAAGCTTTCTTT. Its translation is CASSLSGNTEAFF.

As DNA, the CDR3 is TGTGCCAGCAGTCCAGGGGACAGGGGGCCCTATGGCTACACCTTC. Amino acids: CASSPGDRGPYGYTF. This rearrangement joins TRBV6-2 or TRBV6-3 to TRBJ1-2, with 12 bases matching TRBD1. The germline V gene encodes CDR1 MNHEY and CDR2 SVGEGT. The CDR3 length is 15 residues. The V segment lost 5 bases and the J segment 4 bases; nucleotides outside the gene matches: 5.

The V and J genes are TRBV27 and TRBJ1-5; D gene ambiguous. Germline V gene sequence: CDR1 MNHEY, CDR2 SMNVEV (reference sequence). The CDR3 totals 14 residues. V lost 3 bases and J lost 8, with 14 bases in between. CDR3 amino acids: CASSFVVGREPQHF. As DNA, the CDR3 is TGTGCCAGCAGTTTCGTCGTCGGGCGGGAGCCCCAGCATTTT.

This clone has a handful of counts. In nucleotides, the CDR3 is TGTGCCAGCAGTGAAGCGCAACGGTACCAGCCCCAGCATTTT. Its protein product is CASSEAQRYQPQHF. J is TRBJ1-5 and V is TRBV6-1; D is undetermined. Germline lookup yields CDR1 MNHNS and CDR2 SASEGT. Between the trimmed V and J ends, which lost 0 bases and 7 bases, there was a span of 10 bases. This CDR3 contains 14 residues.

This chain connects TRBV29-1 to TRBJ2-5, with unresolved D. Germline lookup yields CDR1 SQVTM and CDR2 ANQGSEA. V lost 3 bases and J lost 5, with 16 bases in between. The CDR3 extends over 14 amino acids. The CDR3, as DNA: TGCAGCGTTGAGAGTACCACTGTACGGGAGACCCAGTACTTC. This sequence encodes CSVESTTVRETQYF.

The chain carries TRBV28 and TRBJ1-5; 7 nucleotides match TRBD1. The CDR3 has 16 residues. Germline assignment: CDR1 MDHEN and CDR2 SYDVKM. Germline trimming cut 5 bases from V and 0 bases from J; bases unmatched to any gene: 7. DNA for the CDR3: TGTGCCAGCAGTCTCACCACAGGGGTTAGCAATCAGCCCCAGCATTTT. Its translation is CASSLTTGVSNQPQHF. The full variable domain, its missing parts supplied by reference TRBV28 and TRBJ1-5, is DVKVTQSSRYLVKRTGEKVFLECVQDMDHENMFWYRQDPGLGLRLIYFSYDVKMKEKGDIPEGYSVSREKKERFSLILESASTNQTSMYLCASSLTTGVSNQPQHFGDGTRLSIL.

The rearrangement uses TRBV3-1 (or the pseudogene TRBV3-2) and TRBJ1-5, with TRBD1 matching 9 bases. This CDR3 contains 14 residues. Germline loops: CDR1 LGHDT, CDR2 YNNKEL (reference sequence). The junction had 6 bases not matched to a gene; V was cut back by 1 base and J by 11 bases. The CDR3 nucleotides read TGTGCCAGCAGCCAAGGGACAGGGGTAGGGGCCCAGCATTTT. Translated: CASSQGTGVGAQHF.

This clone has only one observation. The chain links TRBV7-2 to TRBJ2-5; D may be TRBD1 (5 bases). Trimming took off 5 bases at V and 5 bases at J, with 18 bases between the two ends. The CDR3 is 15 amino acids. The germline CDR1 and CDR2 sequences are SGHTA and FQGNSA. The CDR3 sequence is CASSGGAGLRETQYF. DNA of the CDR3: TGTGCCAGCAGCGGTGGGGCAGGGCTACGGGAGACCCAGTACTTC. Based on the CDR3 plus reference TRBV7-2 and TRBJ2-5, the full variable domain is GAGVSQSPSNKVTEKGKDVELRCDPISGHTALYWYRQSLGQGLEFLIYFQGNSAPDKSGLPSDRFSAERTGGSVSTLTIQRTQQEDSAVYLCASSGGAGLRETQYFGPGTRLLVL.

This clone was observed a single time. The chain recombines TRBV7-2 with TRBJ1-1; D ambiguous. The V and J ends lost 2 bases and 0 bases respectively, with 13 bases between them. Germline V CDR1 and CDR2: SGHTA, FQGNSA. The CDR3 is made up of 16 amino acids. In nucleotides, the CDR3 is TGTGCCAGCAGCTTAAGACGGACTCCTATGAACACTGAAGCTTTCTTT. It encodes CASSLRRTPMNTEAFF.

V usage is TRBV27 and J usage is TRBJ2-7, with 11 positions matching TRBD2. The CDR3 contains 15 residues. Looked up from germline, CDR1 is MNHEY and CDR2 is SMNVEV (reference sequence). With 5 bases clipped from V and 3 bases from J, the junction kept 6 bases outside the gene matches. The CDR3 loop reads CASSRDSGRVYEQYF. CDR3 DNA: TGTGCCAGCAGTCGAGATAGCGGGAGGGTCTACGAGCAGTACTTC.

V and J are TRBV30 and TRBJ1-2; 8 bases align to TRBD1. Germline trimming cut 5 bases from V and 4 bases from J; bases unmatched to any gene: 12. Germline V gene lookup returns CDR1 GTSNPN and CDR2 SVGIG (reference sequence). This CDR3 has 15 residues. The chain's CDR3 is CAWGSPDRASYGYTF. The CDR3 DNA reads as TGTGCCTGGGGGTCCCCGGACAGGGCCTCCTATGGCTACACCTTC.

This rearrangement joins TRBV3-1 (or the pseudogene TRBV3-2) to TRBJ2-2, with D tentatively TRBD1 (6 bases). From germline, CDR1 is LGHDT and CDR2 YNNKEL (reference sequence). CDR3 length equals 15 residues. Trimming took 4 bases from V and 8 from J, leaving 17 bases between them. The CDR3 sequence is CASSLTYYGQGELFF. The CDR3 DNA sequence: TGTGCCAGCAGCCTAACCTACTATGGACAGGGGGAGCTGTTTTTT.

This chain connects TRBV29-1 to TRBJ2-7; possibly TRBD1 for D (6 bases). The V end lost 4 bases, the J end lost 3 bases, and 13 bases lay between the germline ends. The germline CDR1 and CDR2 sequences are SQVTM and ANQGSEA. This CDR3 comprises 13 residues. DNA of the CDR3: TGCAGCGTTGTTGGCCAGGGGCTCTACGAGCAGTACTTC. Protein sequence: CSVVGQGLYEQYF.

The genes are TRBV6-2 or TRBV6-3 and TRBJ2-5; the match to TRBD1 covers 7 bases. The CDR3 is 13 amino acids. Trimming cost V 5 bases and J 1 base; bases outside gene matches: 1. Germline loops: CDR1 MNHEY, CDR2 SVGEGT. CDR3 sequence reads: CASSGTVQETQYF. CDR3 bases: TGTGCCAGCAGTGGGACAGTCCAAGAGACCCAGTACTTC.

The chain carries TRBV9 and TRBJ1-5, with 8 bases that match TRBD1. Losses at the gene ends were 0 bases for V and 7 bases for J; bases not matched to a gene: 6. This CDR3 is built from 15 residues. CDR1 and CDR2 from the germline V gene are SGDLS and YYNGEE. The chain's CDR3 is CASSVGTGNLQPQHF. The CDR3 bases are TGTGCCAGCAGCGTAGGGACAGGGAACTTACAGCCCCAGCATTTT.

The J gene is TRBJ1-4, the V gene TRBV11-3, with D perhaps TRBD1 (6 bases). This CDR3 region has 14 residues. Trimming removed 5 bases at V and 7 bases at J, with 14 bases between. Germline V CDR1 and CDR2: SGHNT, YENEEA. In DNA, the CDR3 is TGTGCCAGCAGCCCGGACAGAATGGGTGAAAAACTGTTTTTT. It specifies CASSPDRMGEKLFF.

The CDR3 DNA reads as TGTGCCAGCAGTTTCAATCGGGACTACGAGATTGAGCAGTTCTTC. This sequence encodes CASSFNRDYEIEQFF. The rearrangement joins TRBV6-5 to TRBJ2-1; 7 positions match TRBD2. The V and J ends lost 4 bases and 9 bases, in that order; junction bases with no gene match: 12. CDR3 length: 15 amino acids. The germline V gene has CDR1 MNHEY and CDR2 SVGAGI.

The chain uses TRBV7-8 and TRBJ1-1, with D maybe TRBD1 (6 bases). Deletions cut 4 bases from V and 4 bases from J, with 22 bases between. The CDR3 is 17 residues long. From germline, CDR1 is SGHVS and CDR2 FQNEAQ. CDR3 DNA: TGTGCCAGCAGCTCTCAAACCTCAGGGGCTGTGGTCACTGAAGCTTTCTTT. Its protein product is CASSSQTSGAVVTEAFF.

The table lists this clone with a count of one. The rearrangement uses TRBV29-1 and TRBJ2-7, with 10 nucleotides matching TRBD2. CDR1 and CDR2 (germline): SQVTM, ANQGSEA. V dropped 0 bases and J dropped 6; count of bases not matched to a gene: 8. The CDR3 spans 15 residues. The CDR3 nucleotides read TGCAGCGTTGAAGACCCTGGACTAGCGGCGCCCGAGCAGTACTTC. Its translation: CSVEDPGLAAPEQYF.

In its sample, this clone was seen once. V is TRBV18 and J is TRBJ2-4; TRBD2 is a possible D gene (6 bases). The CDR3 runs to 13 residues. V lost 3 bases and J 8 bases, leaving 11 bases between the germline ends. The germline gives CDR1 KGHSH, CDR2 LQKENI. CDR3 sequence (DNA): TGTGCCAGCTCACCGACGGGGGTGGACATTCAGTACTTC. This sequence encodes CASSPTGVDIQYF.

The V call is TRBV11-2, the J call TRBJ2-1; 11 bases align to TRBD2. The CDR3 loop spans 17 amino acids. Germline V gene lookup returns CDR1 SGHAT and CDR2 FQNNGV. With V trimmed by 3 bases and J by 6 bases, 10 bases remained unmatched. CDR3 loop: CASSFKAGTSGFNEQFF. The CDR3, as DNA: TGTGCCAGCAGCTTCAAAGCCGGGACTAGCGGTTTCAATGAGCAGTTCTTC.

This clone was observed once. This chain uses TRBV13 with TRBJ1-1; TRBD1 might be the D (5 bases). The germline CDR1 and CDR2 sequences are PRHDT and FYEKMQ (reference sequence). The V and J ends lost 5 bases and 1 base respectively, with 11 bases between them. The CDR3 runs 14 residues. CDR3: CASSAGLWNTEAFF. Here the CDR3 DNA reads TGTGCCAGCAGCGCGGGACTCTGGAACACTGAAGCTTTCTTT.

The sample holds one count of this clone. This chain connects TRBV7-2 to TRBJ1-4; 7 nucleotides agree with TRBD1. This CDR3 has 16 amino acids. The germline CDR1 and CDR2 sequences are SGHTA and FQGNSA. V dropped 2 bases and J dropped 4; count of bases not matched to a gene: 7. DNA of the CDR3: TGTGCCAGCAGCTTAAGACAGGGATACTATAATGAAAAACTGTTTTTT. Protein sequence: CASSLRQGYYNEKLFF.

The J gene is TRBJ1-2, the V gene TRBV2; 7 nucleotides match TRBD1. Germline CDR1 is SNHLY and CDR2 is FYNNEI. With V trimmed by 6 bases and J by 6 bases, 16 bases remained unmatched. This CDR3 region has 16 residues. The CDR3: CASRSQQGRYRDGYTF. The CDR3 nucleotides read TGTGCCAGCAGAAGCCAACAGGGGAGGTATAGGGATGGCTACACCTTC. The full variable domain, rest sourced from reference TRBV2 and TRBJ1-2, is EPEVTQTPSHQVTQMGQEVILRCVPISNHLYFYWYRQILGQKVEFLVSFYNNEISEKSEIFDDQFSVERPDGSNFTLKIRSTKLEDSAMYFCASRSQQGRYRDGYTFGSGTRLTVV.

CDR3 protein: CASSLSGTGNPDTQYF. The CDR3 DNA reads as TGTGCCAGTAGTCTGTCCGGGACAGGGAATCCAGATACGCAGTATTTT. The chain links TRBV19 to TRBJ2-3, with TRBD1 identical over 9 bases. After removal of 5 bases from V and 4 bases from J, the junction contained 10 bases not matched to a gene. The CDR3 loop spans 16 amino acids. Germline V gives CDR1 LNHDA, CDR2 SQIVND (reference sequence).

The chain joins TRBV28 to TRBJ1-5, with D possibly TRBD1 on 5 matching bases. Trimming stripped 5 bases from V and 1 base from J, with 18 bases between. Germline CDR1 MDHEN, CDR2 SYDVKM. The CDR3 runs 17 residues. The CDR3 region is CASSVMLGGVSNQPQHF. In DNA form, the CDR3 reads TGTGCCAGCAGTGTTATGCTGGGAGGGGTAAGCAATCAGCCCCAGCATTTT.

The J gene is TRBJ1-5, the V gene TRBV19, with 8 bases fitting TRBD1. The trim removed 4 bases at V and 0 bases at J, leaving 11 bases unmatched. Germline lookup yields CDR1 LNHDA and CDR2 SQIVND (reference sequence). The CDR3 extends over 18 amino acids. The CDR3 loop reads CASSTPTGVPSSNQPQHF. CDR3 coding DNA: TGTGCCAGTAGTACACCGACAGGGGTCCCTTCTAGCAATCAGCCCCAGCATTTT.

In its sample, this clone was seen a few times. The V and J genes are TRBV7-2 and TRBJ1-4; TRBD1 might be the D (6 bases). The germline V gene has CDR1 SGHTA and CDR2 FQGNSA. Trimming removed 2 bases at V and 8 bases at J, with 15 bases between. This CDR3 has 15 amino acids. CDR3 loop: CASSLSQGGSEKLFF. The CDR3 nucleotides read TGTGCCAGCAGCTTATCACAGGGCGGTAGCGAAAAACTGTTTTTT.

The chain combines TRBV28 with TRBJ2-5; 9 bases agree with TRBD1. In germline, CDR1 is MDHEN, CDR2 SYDVKM. This CDR3 is 16 amino acids long. V shed 5 bases and J 3 bases; nucleotides not matched to a gene: 10. This CDR3 is CASSPLRTGEKETQYF. For the CDR3, the DNA is TGTGCCAGCAGTCCCCTTAGGACAGGGGAAAAAGAGACCCAGTACTTC.

The chain's CDR3 is CASRVAGYTDTQYF. The CDR3 DNA follows: TGTGCCAGCAGGGTAGCGGGATACACAGATACGCAGTATTTT. V usage is TRBV7-2 and J usage is TRBJ2-3, with TRBD2 matching over 8 bases. This CDR3 is built from 14 residues. In germline, CDR1 is SGHTA, CDR2 FQGNSA. The J segment lost 2 bases and the V segment lost 6 bases, leaving 4 bases of the junction unmatched.

This sequence joins TRBV9 and TRBJ2-1; TRBD2 aligns across 10 bases. V lost 4 bases and J lost 2; bases outside the gene matches: 3. Germline lookup yields CDR1 SGDLS and CDR2 YYNGEE. The CDR3 sequence is 15 residues long. This chain's CDR3 is CASSQAGGAYNEQFF. The CDR3 DNA reads TGTGCCAGCAGCCAAGCGGGAGGGGCCTACAATGAGCAGTTCTTC.

The table lists this clone with a count of one. The rearrangement links TRBV10-3 to TRBJ2-7; 11 bases agree with TRBD1. From germline, CDR1 is ENHRY and CDR2 SYGVKD. The J segment lost 1 base and the V segment lost 5 bases, leaving 19 bases of the junction unmatched. The CDR3 runs 20 residues. CDR3 nucleotides: TGTGCCATCAGTAATCCCGAGTCCCCTACCCGGGACAGGGGGTCCTACGAGCAGTACTTC. It yields the protein CAISNPESPTRDRGSYEQYF.